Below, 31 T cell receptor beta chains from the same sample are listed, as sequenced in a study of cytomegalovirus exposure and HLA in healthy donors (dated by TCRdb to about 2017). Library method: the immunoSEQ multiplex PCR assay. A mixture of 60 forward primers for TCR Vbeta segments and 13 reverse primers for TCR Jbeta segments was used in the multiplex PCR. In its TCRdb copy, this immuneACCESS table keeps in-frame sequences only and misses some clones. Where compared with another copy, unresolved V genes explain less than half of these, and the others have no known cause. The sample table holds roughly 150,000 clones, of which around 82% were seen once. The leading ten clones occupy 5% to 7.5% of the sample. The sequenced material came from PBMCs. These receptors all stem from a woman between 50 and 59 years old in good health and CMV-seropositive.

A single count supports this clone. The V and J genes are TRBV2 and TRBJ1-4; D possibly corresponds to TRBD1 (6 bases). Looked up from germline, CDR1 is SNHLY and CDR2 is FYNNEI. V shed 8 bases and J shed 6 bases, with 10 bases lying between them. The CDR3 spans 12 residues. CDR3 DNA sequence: TGTGCCAGCGGACAGCGTCATGAAAAACTGTTTTTT. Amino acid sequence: CASGQRHEKLFF.

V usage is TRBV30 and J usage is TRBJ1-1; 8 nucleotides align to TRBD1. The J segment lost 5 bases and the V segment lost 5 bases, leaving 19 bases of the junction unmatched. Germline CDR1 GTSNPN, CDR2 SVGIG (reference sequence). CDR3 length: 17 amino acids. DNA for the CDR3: TGTGCCTGGGCCCCCCCCGGGGGGACAGGAATGGTAACTGAAGCTTTCTTT. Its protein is CAWAPPGGTGMVTEAFF.

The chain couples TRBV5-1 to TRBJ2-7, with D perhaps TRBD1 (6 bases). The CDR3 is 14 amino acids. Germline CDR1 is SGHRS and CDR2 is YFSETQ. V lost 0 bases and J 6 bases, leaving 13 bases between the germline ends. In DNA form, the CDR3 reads TGCGCCAGCAGCTTGGGGCAGGGGTTCGGCGAGCAGTACTTC. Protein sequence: CASSLGQGFGEQYF.

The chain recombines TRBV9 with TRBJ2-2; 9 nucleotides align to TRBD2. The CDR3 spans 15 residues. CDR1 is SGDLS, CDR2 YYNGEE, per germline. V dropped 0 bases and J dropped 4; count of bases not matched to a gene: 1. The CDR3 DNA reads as TGTGCCAGCAGCGTAGTAGCGGGGGTCACCGGGGAGCTGTTTTTT. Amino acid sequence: CASSVVAGVTGELFF. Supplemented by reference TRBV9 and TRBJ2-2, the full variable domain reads DSGVTQTPKHLITATGQRVTLRCSPRSGDLSVYWYQQSLDQGLQFLIQYYNGEERAKGNILERFSAQQFPDLHSELNLSSLELGDSALYFCASSVVAGVTGELFFGEGSRLTVL.

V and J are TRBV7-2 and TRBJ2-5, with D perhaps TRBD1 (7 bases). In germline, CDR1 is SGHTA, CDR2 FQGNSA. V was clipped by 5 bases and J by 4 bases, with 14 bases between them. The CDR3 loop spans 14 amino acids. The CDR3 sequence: CASSVVQGGETQYF. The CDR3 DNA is TGTGCCAGCAGCGTAGTGCAGGGGGGAGAGACCCAGTACTTC.

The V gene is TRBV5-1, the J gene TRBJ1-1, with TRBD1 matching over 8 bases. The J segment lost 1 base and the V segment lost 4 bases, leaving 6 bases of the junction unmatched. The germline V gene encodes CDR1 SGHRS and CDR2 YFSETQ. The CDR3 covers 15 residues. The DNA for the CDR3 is TGCGCCAGCAGCAGCTTAGGGACAGGGAACACTGAAGCTTTCTTT. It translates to CASSSLGTGNTEAFF. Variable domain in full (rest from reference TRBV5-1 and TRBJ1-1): KAGVTQTPRYLIKTRGQQVTLSCSPISGHRSVSWYQQTPGQGLQFLFEYFSETQRNKGNFPGRFSGRQFSNSRSEMNVSTLELGDSALYLCASSSLGTGNTEAFFGQGTRLTVV.

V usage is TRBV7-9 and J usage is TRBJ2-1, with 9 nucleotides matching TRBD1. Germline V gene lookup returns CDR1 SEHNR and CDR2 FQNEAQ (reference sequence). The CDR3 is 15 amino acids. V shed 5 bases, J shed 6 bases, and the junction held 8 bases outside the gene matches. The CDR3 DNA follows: TGTGCCAGCAGCGCCTACAGGGGGCCAGGCAATGAGCAGTTCTTC. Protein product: CASSAYRGPGNEQFF.

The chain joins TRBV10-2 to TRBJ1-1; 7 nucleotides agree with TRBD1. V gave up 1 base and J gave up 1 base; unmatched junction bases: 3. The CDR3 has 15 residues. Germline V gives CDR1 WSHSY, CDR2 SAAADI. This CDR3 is CASSEYRGANTEAFF. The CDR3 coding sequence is TGCGCCAGCAGTGAGTACAGGGGCGCGAACACTGAAGCTTTCTTT.

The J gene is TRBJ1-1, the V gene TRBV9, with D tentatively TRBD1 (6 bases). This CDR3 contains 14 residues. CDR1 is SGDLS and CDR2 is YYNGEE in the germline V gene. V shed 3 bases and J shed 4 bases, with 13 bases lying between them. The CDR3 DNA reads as TGTGCCAGCAGCGCGACGACAGGTGCCACTGAAGCTTTCTTT. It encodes CASSATTGATEAFF. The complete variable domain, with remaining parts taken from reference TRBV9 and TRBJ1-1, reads DSGVTQTPKHLITATGQRVTLRCSPRSGDLSVYWYQQSLDQGLQFLIQYYNGEERAKGNILERFSAQQFPDLHSELNLSSLELGDSALYFCASSATTGATEAFFGQGTRLTVV.

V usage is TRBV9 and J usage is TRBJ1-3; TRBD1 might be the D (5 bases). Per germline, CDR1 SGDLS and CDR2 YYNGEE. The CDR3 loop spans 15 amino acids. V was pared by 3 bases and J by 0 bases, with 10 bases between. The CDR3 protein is CASSGYQGSGNTIYF. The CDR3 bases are TGTGCCAGCAGCGGCTATCAGGGCTCTGGAAACACCATATATTTT.

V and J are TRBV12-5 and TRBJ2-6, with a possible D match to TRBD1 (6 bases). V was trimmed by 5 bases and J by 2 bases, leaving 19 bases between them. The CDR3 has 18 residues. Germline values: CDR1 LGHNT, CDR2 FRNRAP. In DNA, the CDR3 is TGTGCTAGTGGTCCACAGGGTAGGGTGGAGCCTGGGGCCAACGTCCTGACTTTC. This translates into CASGPQGRVEPGANVLTF.

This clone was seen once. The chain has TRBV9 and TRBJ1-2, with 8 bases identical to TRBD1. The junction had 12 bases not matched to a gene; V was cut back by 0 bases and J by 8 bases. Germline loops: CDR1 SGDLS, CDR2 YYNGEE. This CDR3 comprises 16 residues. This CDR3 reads CASSVALSDREGGYTF. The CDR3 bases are TGTGCCAGCAGCGTAGCTTTGTCGGACAGGGAGGGGGGCTACACCTTC.

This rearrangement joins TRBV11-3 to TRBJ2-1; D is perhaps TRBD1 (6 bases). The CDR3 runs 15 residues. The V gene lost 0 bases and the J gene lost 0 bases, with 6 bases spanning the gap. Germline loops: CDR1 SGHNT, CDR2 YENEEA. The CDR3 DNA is TGTGCCAGCAGCTTAGAGGGGGCCTCCTACAATGAGCAGTTCTTC. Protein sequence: CASSLEGASYNEQFF.

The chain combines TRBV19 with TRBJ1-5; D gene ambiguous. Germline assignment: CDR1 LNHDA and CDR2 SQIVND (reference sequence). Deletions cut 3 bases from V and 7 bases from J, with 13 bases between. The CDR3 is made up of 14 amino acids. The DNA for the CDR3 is TGTGCCAGTAGTATCGAGCAAGGAGGGCAGCCCCAGCATTTT. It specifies CASSIEQGGQPQHF.

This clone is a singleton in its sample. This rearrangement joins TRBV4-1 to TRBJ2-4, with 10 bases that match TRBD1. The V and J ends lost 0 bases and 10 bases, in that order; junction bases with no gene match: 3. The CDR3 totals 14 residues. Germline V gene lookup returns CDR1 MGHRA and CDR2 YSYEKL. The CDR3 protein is CASSQEGDRGIQYF. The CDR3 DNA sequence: TGCGCCAGCAGCCAAGAAGGGGACAGGGGAATTCAGTACTTC.

The CDR3 here is CASSLDPLTGVEQYF. CDR3 DNA sequence: TGTGCCAGCAGCTTAGACCCGTTGACAGGGGTCGAGCAGTACTTC. The J gene is TRBJ2-7, the V gene TRBV7-9, with 8 bases fitting TRBD1. This CDR3 comprises 15 residues. V dropped 1 base and J dropped 6; count of bases not matched to a gene: 8. CDR1 is SEHNR, CDR2 FQNEAQ, per germline (reference sequence).

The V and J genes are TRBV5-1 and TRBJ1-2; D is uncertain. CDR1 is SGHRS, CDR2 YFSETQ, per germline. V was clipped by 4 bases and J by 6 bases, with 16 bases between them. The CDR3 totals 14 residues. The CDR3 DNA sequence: TGCGCCAGCAGCCCCGGACTCTCTGCACATGGCTACACCTTC. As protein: CASSPGLSAHGYTF. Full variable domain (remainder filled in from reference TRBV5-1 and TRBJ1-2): KAGVTQTPRYLIKTRGQQVTLSCSPISGHRSVSWYQQTPGQGLQFLFEYFSETQRNKGNFPGRFSGRQFSNSRSEMNVSTLELGDSALYLCASSPGLSAHGYTFGSGTRLTVV.

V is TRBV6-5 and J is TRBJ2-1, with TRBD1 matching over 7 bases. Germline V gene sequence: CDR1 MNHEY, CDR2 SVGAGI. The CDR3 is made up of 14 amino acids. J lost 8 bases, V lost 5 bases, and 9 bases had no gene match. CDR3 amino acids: CASSNLQGTDEQFF. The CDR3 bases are TGTGCCAGCAGTAACCTACAGGGGACCGATGAGCAGTTCTTC.

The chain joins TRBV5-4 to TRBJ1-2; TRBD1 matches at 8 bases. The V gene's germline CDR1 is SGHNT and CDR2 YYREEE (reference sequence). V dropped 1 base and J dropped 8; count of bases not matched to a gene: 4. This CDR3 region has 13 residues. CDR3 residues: CASSLRTGRGYTF. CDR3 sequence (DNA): TGTGCCAGCAGCTTGAGGACAGGGCGAGGCTACACCTTC.

The CDR3 nucleotides read TGTGCCAGCAGTTACTTCGCCCTAGCGACAGATACGCAGTATTTT. Amino acid sequence: CASSYFALATDTQYF. This chain connects TRBV6-5 to TRBJ2-3; D is perhaps TRBD2 (6 bases). Germline-derived CDR1 and CDR2 are MNHEY and SVGAGI. The V and J ends lost 1 base and 3 bases respectively, with 11 bases between them. The CDR3 is 15 residues long.

CDR3 residues: CASSERATQYF. In DNA form, the CDR3 reads TGTGCCAGCAGTGAAAGAGCTACGCAGTATTTT. This rearrangement joins TRBV6-1 to TRBJ2-3; D uncertain. Germline V gene lookup returns CDR1 MNHNS and CDR2 SASEGT. There are 11 residues in the CDR3. V was clipped by 2 bases and J by 8 bases, with 5 bases between them.

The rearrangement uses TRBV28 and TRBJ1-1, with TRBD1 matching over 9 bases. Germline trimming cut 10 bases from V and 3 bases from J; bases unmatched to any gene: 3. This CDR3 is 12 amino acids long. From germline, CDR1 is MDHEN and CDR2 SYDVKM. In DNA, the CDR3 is TGTGCCACCTGGGACAGGGACACTGAAGCTTTCTTT. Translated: CATWDRDTEAFF.

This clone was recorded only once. CDR3: CSAVRGAEDTQYF. The DNA of the CDR3 is TGCAGCGCCGTCCGGGGTGCTGAAGATACGCAGTATTTT. V is TRBV29-1 and J is TRBJ2-3, with D perhaps TRBD2 (5 bases). V was shortened by 7 bases and J by 5 bases, with 16 bases between the two germline ends. CDR1 is SQVTM, CDR2 ANQGSEA, per germline. The CDR3 contains 13 residues.

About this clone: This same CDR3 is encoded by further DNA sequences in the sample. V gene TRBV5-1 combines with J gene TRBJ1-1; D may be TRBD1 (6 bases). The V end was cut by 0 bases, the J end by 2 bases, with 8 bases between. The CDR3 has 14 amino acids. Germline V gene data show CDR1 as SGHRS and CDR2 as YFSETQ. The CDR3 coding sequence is TGCGCCAGCAGCTTGGAAGGGGGAAACACTGAAGCTTTCTTT. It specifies CASSLEGGNTEAFF.

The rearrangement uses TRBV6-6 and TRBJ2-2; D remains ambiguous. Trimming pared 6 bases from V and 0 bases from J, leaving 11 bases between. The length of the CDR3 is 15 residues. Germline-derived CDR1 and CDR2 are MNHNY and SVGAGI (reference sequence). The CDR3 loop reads CASRFASANTGELFF. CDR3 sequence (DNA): TGTGCCAGCAGGTTCGCCTCGGCGAACACCGGGGAGCTGTTTTTT.

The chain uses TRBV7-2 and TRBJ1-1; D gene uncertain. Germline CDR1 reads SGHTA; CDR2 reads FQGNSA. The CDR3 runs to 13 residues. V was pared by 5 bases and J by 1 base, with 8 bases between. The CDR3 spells CASSIRQNTEAFF. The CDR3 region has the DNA TGTGCCAGCAGCATAAGACAGAACACTGAAGCTTTCTTT.

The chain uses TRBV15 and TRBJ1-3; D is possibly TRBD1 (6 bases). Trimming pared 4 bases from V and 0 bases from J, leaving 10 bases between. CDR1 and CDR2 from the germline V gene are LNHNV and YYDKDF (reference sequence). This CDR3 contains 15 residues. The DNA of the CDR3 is TGTGCCACCAGCATGTTCAGGGGCTCTGGAAACACCATATATTTT. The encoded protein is CATSMFRGSGNTIYF. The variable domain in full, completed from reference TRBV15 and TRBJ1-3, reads DAMVIQNPRYQVTQFGKPVTLSCSQTLNHNVMYWYQQKSSQAPKLLFHYYDKDFNNEADTPDNFQSRRPNTSFCFLDIRSPGLGDTAMYLCATSMFRGSGNTIYFGEGSWLTVV.

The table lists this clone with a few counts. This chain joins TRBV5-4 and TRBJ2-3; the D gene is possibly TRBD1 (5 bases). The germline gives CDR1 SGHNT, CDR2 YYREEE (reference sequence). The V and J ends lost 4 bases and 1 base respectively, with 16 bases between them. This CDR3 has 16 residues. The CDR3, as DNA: TGTGCCAGCAGCCGAGCCCTAGGACACCGCACAGATACGCAGTATTTT. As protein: CASSRALGHRTDTQYF.

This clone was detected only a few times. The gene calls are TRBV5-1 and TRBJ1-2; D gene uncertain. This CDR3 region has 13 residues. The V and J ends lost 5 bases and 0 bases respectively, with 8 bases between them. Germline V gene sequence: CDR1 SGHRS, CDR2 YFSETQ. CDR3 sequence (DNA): TGCGCCAGCAGGGAACTAACTAACTATGGCTACACCTTC. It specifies CASRELTNYGYTF.

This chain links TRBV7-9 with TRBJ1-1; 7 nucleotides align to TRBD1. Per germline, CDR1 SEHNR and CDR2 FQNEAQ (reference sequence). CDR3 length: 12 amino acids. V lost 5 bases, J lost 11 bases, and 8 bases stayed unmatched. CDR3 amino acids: CASSLISGGAFF. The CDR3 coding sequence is TGTGCCAGCAGCCTGATTTCAGGGGGGGCTTTCTTT.

CDR3 DNA sequence: TGCGCCAGCAGCCAAGATTTGACAGGAAACTATGGCTACACCTTC. It encodes CASSQDLTGNYGYTF. The chain couples TRBV4-1 to TRBJ1-2, with D maybe TRBD1 (6 bases). Germline V gene data show CDR1 as MGHRA and CDR2 as YSYEKL. V dropped 0 bases and J dropped 2 bases, with 10 bases sitting between them. The CDR3 runs to 15 residues.